This passage covers 14 T cell receptor beta chains from one sample sequenced in a study of T cell responses to AZD1222 COVID-19 vaccine. The assay was immunoSEQ multiplex PCR, and TCRdb's table has in-frame clones only and misses some. The sample yields 180,000 or so clones, about 94% seen once. The specimen comprised peripheral blood, sampled 28 days after the second AZD1222 dose. Receptor source: an adult who received the AZD1222 COVID-19 vaccine.

The V gene is TRBV5-1, the J gene TRBJ1-1, with TRBD1 as a possible D gene (5 bases). V lost 0 bases to trimming and J lost 5 bases, with 20 bases between them. Germline-derived CDR1 and CDR2 are SGHRS and YFSETQ. CDR3 size: 17 residues. The CDR3 nucleotides read TGCGCCAGCAGCTTGGGACACCTCAGGGCACATTATACTGAAGCTTTCTTT. Translating it yields CASSLGHLRAHYTEAFF.

This clone was counted once. The V gene is TRBV7-9, the J gene TRBJ2-3, with D possibly being TRBD2 (5 bases). The CDR3 is 15 amino acids. Per germline, CDR1 SEHNR and CDR2 FQNEAQ (reference sequence). The ends were cut back, 4 bases at V and 0 bases at J, with 11 bases in the middle. The CDR3 region is CASSSTRTSTDTQYF. The CDR3 nucleotides are TGTGCCAGCAGCTCCACCAGGACTAGCACAGATACGCAGTATTTT.

For this clone: Other DNA sequences in this specimen translate into the identical CDR3. This sequence joins TRBV2 and TRBJ1-1, with D unclear. The length of the CDR3 is 10 residues. CDR1 and CDR2 from the germline V gene are SNHLY and FYNNEI. Between the trimmed V and J ends, which lost 9 bases and 1 base, there was a span of 3 bases. As DNA, the CDR3 is TGTGCCAGTTCGAACACTGAAGCTTTCTTT. It codes for CASSNTEAFF.

V and J are TRBV5-1 and TRBJ2-5; D may correspond to TRBD1 or TRBD2 (5 bases each). The V gene lost 4 bases and the J gene lost 5 bases, with 24 bases spanning the gap. CDR1 is SGHRS and CDR2 is YFSETQ in the germline V gene. This CDR3 is 17 amino acids long. The DNA of the CDR3 is TGCGCCAGCAGCCAGTCCCGGGACGTTCTCAAGGGGGAGACCCAGTACTTC. Its translation: CASSQSRDVLKGETQYF.

The CDR3 sequence: CASSPPESQNEKLFF. Here the CDR3 DNA reads TGTGCCAGCTCACCACCAGAGTCCCAAAATGAAAAACTGTTTTTT. This sequence joins TRBV18 and TRBJ1-4; D gene unclear. This CDR3 region has 15 residues. CDR1 and CDR2 (germline): KGHSH, LQKENI. V lost 0 bases and J lost 5, with 10 bases in between. The full variable domain, rest sourced from reference TRBV18 and TRBJ1-4, is NAGVMQNPRHLVRRRGQEARLRCSPMKGHSHVYWYRQLPEEGLKFMVYLQKENIIDESGMPKERFSAEFPKEGPSILRIQQVVRGDSAAYFCASSPPESQNEKLFFGSGTQLSVL.

This chain uses TRBV7-9 with TRBJ1-5; D unresolved. Per the germline V gene, CDR1 is SEHNR and CDR2 is FQNEAQ (reference sequence). Trimming stripped 3 bases from V and 0 bases from J, with 12 bases between. This CDR3 is 16 amino acids long. The CDR3 spells CASSFWTENSNQPQHF. In nucleotides, the CDR3 is TGTGCCAGCAGCTTCTGGACGGAGAATAGCAATCAGCCCCAGCATTTT.

V gene TRBV3-1 (or the pseudogene TRBV3-2) combines with J gene TRBJ1-4; a possible D gene is TRBD1 (5 bases). The CDR3 has 14 amino acids. Per germline, CDR1 LGHDT and CDR2 YNNKEL (reference sequence). Trimming took 5 bases from V and 4 from J, leaving 11 bases between them. The CDR3 DNA is TGTGCCAGCAGCGAACGACAGATTAATGAAAAACTGTTTTTT. Translating it yields CASSERQINEKLFF.

This chain joins TRBV7-8 and TRBJ2-7, with 8 bases matching TRBD1. There are 14 residues in the CDR3. Per the germline V gene, CDR1 is SGHVS and CDR2 is FQNEAQ. Losses at the gene ends were 2 bases for V and 3 bases for J; bases not matched to a gene: 3. CDR3 sequence reads: CASSLWGQVYEQYF. The CDR3 region has the DNA TGTGCCAGCAGCTTATGGGGACAGGTCTACGAGCAGTACTTC.

The rearrangement joins TRBV5-6 to TRBJ1-1; D uncertain. The CDR3 extends over 17 amino acids. Germline V gene lookup returns CDR1 SGHDT and CDR2 YYEEEE. Between the trimmed V and J ends, which lost 0 bases and 4 bases, there was a span of 19 bases. CDR3 protein: CASSLVRGGGISTEAFF. The CDR3 bases are TGTGCCAGCAGCTTGGTACGCGGTGGAGGGATTAGCACTGAAGCTTTCTTT.

The chain employs TRBV4-1 and TRBJ1-2, with a weak D call TRBD1 (5 bases). This CDR3 is 14 amino acids long. CDR1 is MGHRA and CDR2 is YSYEKL in the germline V gene. V lost 1 base, J lost 8 bases, and 14 bases lay in between. As DNA, the CDR3 is TGCGCCAGCAGCCAAGTAGCAGGGCCTGGAGGCTACACCTTC. Its translation is CASSQVAGPGGYTF.

The V call is TRBV6-5, the J call TRBJ2-4; the D call may be TRBD1 or TRBD2 (5 bases each). Germline lookup yields CDR1 MNHEY and CDR2 SVGAGI. The CDR3 covers 14 residues. The V end lost 5 bases, the J end lost 4 bases, and 12 bases lay between the germline ends. CDR3 loop: CASSPGTGKNIQYF. CDR3 nucleotide sequence: TGTGCCAGCAGTCCAGGGACGGGGAAAAACATTCAGTACTTC.

The genes are TRBV5-1 and TRBJ1-3; no reliable D call. The CDR3 totals 15 residues. CDR1 is SGHRS and CDR2 is YFSETQ in the germline V gene. V lost 7 bases to trimming and J lost 0 bases, with 14 bases between them. CDR3 region: CASADGTLSGNTIYF. The CDR3 region has the DNA TGCGCCAGCGCAGACGGAACTCTCTCTGGAAACACCATATATTTT.

The genes are TRBV7-9 and TRBJ2-7, with TRBD2 as a possible D gene (6 bases). V was shortened by 11 bases and J by 3 bases, with 14 bases between the two germline ends. Germline CDR1 reads SEHNR; CDR2 reads FQNEAQ (reference sequence). The length of the CDR3 is 12 residues. The CDR3, as DNA: TGTGCCCTGGCGGGGACCTTCTACGAGCAGTACTTC. This sequence encodes CALAGTFYEQYF. Supplemented by reference TRBV7-9 and TRBJ2-7, the full variable domain reads DTGVSQNPRHKITKRGQNVTFRCDPISEHNRLYWYRQTLGQGPEFLTYFQNEAQLEKSRLLSDRFSAERPKGSFSTLEIQRTEQGDSAMYLCALAGTFYEQYFGPGTRLTVT.

J is TRBJ2-1 and V is TRBV18, with 10 bases lining up with TRBD2. This CDR3 has 18 amino acids. The germline V gene encodes CDR1 KGHSH and CDR2 LQKENI. With 5 bases clipped from V and 2 bases from J, the junction kept 12 bases outside the gene matches. The CDR3, as DNA: TGTGCCAGCTCATCTCCCGGGACTAGCGTTAGGGCCTACAATGAGCAGTTCTTC. Its protein is CASSSPGTSVRAYNEQFF.